These 9 T cell receptor beta chains were sequenced from one sample in a study of circulating CD8 cells and anti-PD-1 response in melanoma. Live CD3+CD8+TCRalphabeta+ cells were sorted into four subsets by PD-1 and/or TIGIT. Each library started from about 15 ng of total RNA using the QIAseq Immune Repertoire TCR panel. Via MiXCR, TCRdb re-called the reads, giving one row per CDR3 protein. The sample lists about 200 distinct CDR3 sequences, 4% to 5.5% occurring once. The material was CD8+ T cells from PBMCs, obtained at baseline or after one month of anti-PD-1 therapy (not recorded which). Receptors were obtained from a human donor with melanoma.

This clonotype qualifies as large. CDR3 nucleotide sequence: TGTGCCAGCAGCCCCGGATTAGGGGTGGGCAATGAGCAGTTCTTC. It is translated as CASSPGLGVGNEQFF. This chain uses TRBV6-6 with TRBJ2-1; tentatively, D is TRBD1 (5 bases). V lost 6 bases, J lost 6 bases, and 18 bases lay in between. The CDR3 runs 15 residues. Germline V gene sequence: CDR1 MNHNY, CDR2 SVGAGI (reference sequence).

By share of the sample, this clonotype is large (0.1 to 1%). The J gene is TRBJ2-5, the V gene TRBV4-1; 9 bases map to TRBD1. V lost 5 bases and J lost 5; bases outside the gene matches: 12. CDR3 length: 16 residues. Germline lookup yields CDR1 MGHRA and CDR2 YSYEKL. The CDR3 nucleotides read TGCGCCAGCAGCAGTCCCGGGACAGGGATCGGGGAGACCCAGTACTTC. Amino acids: CASSSPGTGIGETQYF.

Only a few counts were recorded for this clonotype. The V call is TRBV27, the J call TRBJ2-7, with a tentative D call TRBD2 (6 bases). Trimming removed 5 bases at V and 0 bases at J, with 8 bases between. This CDR3 region has 13 residues. Germline CDR1 and CDR2: MNHEY and SMNVEV (reference sequence). The CDR3, as DNA: TGTGCCAGCAGTGCGGGGAGCTCCTACGAGCAGTACTTC. The encoded protein is CASSAGSSYEQYF.

By share of the sample, this clonotype is large. The J gene is TRBJ2-1, the V gene TRBV4-1; TRBD2 matches at 12 bases. In germline, CDR1 is MGHRA, CDR2 YSYEKL. The CDR3 runs 16 residues. J gave up 10 bases and V 6 bases, and 13 bases lay outside the gene matches. CDR3: CASRRSGGLAGREQFF. Here the CDR3 DNA reads TGCGCCAGCAGACGCAGCGGGGGACTAGCGGGTCGGGAGCAGTTCTTC.

By share, this clonotype counts as hyperexpanded. This chain links TRBV27 with TRBJ2-1; the D is unclear. This CDR3 comprises 14 residues. Trimming removed 7 bases from V and 3 bases from J, with 13 bases in between. From germline, CDR1 is MNHEY and CDR2 SMNVEV (reference sequence). The DNA of the CDR3 is TGTGCCAGCATGCAGTACGGCTTCTACAATGAGCAGTTCTTC. Protein: CASMQYGFYNEQFF.

Within the sample, this clonotype is hyperexpanded. J is TRBJ2-1 and V is TRBV4-1; tentative D call: TRBD1 (6 bases). Trimming took 0 bases from V and 3 from J, leaving 6 bases between them. Germline values: CDR1 MGHRA, CDR2 YSYEKL. The CDR3 is made up of 14 amino acids. The CDR3 bases are TGCGCCAGCAGCCAAGACAGGGGCTACAATGAGCAGTTCTTC. Translation gives CASSQDRGYNEQFF.

On this clonotype itself: A read error may be the cause here, since a much bigger clone is one base away. The J gene is TRBJ2-5, the V gene TRBV19; perhaps TRBD1 as D (5 bases). CDR1 and CDR2 (germline): LNHDA, SQIVND (reference sequence). CDR3 length: 14 amino acids. The CDR3 coding sequence is TGTGCCAGTAGTTTCGACAGCTCCCAAGAGACCCAGCACTTC. It is translated as CASSFDSSQETQHF.

By frequency in the sample, this clonotype is medium-sized (0.01 to 0.1%). The chain joins TRBV2 to TRBJ2-1; D is ambiguous. The CDR3 length is 12 residues. Trimming removed 2 bases from V and 6 bases from J, with 5 bases in between. Germline lookup yields CDR1 SNHLY and CDR2 FYNNEI. This chain's CDR3 is CASSEPRNEQFF. CDR3 bases: TGTGCCAGCAGTGAACCCCGCAATGAGCAGTTCTTC.

This clonotype is labeled medium-sized. The chain has TRBV19 and TRBJ2-1, with 7 bases aligning to TRBD2. Germline values: CDR1 LNHDA, CDR2 SQIVND (reference sequence). J gave up 1 base and V 5 bases, and 2 bases lay outside the gene matches. This CDR3 is 14 amino acids long. The CDR3 nucleotides read TGTGCCAGTAGTTGGGGGGGGTCCTACAATGAGCAGTTCTTC. Translated: CASSWGGSYNEQFF. Based on the CDR3 plus reference TRBV19 and TRBJ2-1, the full variable domain is DGGITQSPKYLFRKEGQNVTLSCEQNLNHDAMYWYRQDPGQGLRLIYYSQIVNDFQKGDIAEGYSVSREKKESFPLTVTSAQKNPTAFYLCASSWGGSYNEQFFGPGTRLTVL.